This TCR beta chain was captured in a study of technical replicates of blood from several donors. Produced via immunoSEQ multiplex PCR; TCRdb's table is partial and in-frame only. The repertoire has tens of thousands of clones, 98% of them found once; the top ten carry approximately 0.2%. Germline CDR1 MNHNS, CDR2 SASEGT. With 7 bases clipped from V and 4 bases from J, the junction kept 7 bases outside the gene matches. CDR3 length: 14 amino acids. The TCR originated in a human donor in good health. The chain joins TRBV6-1 to TRBJ1-1, with 9 nucleotides matching TRBD1. Source material: T cells isolated from PBMCs. The chain's CDR3 is CASNNRGHGTEAFF. The DNA of the CDR3 is TGTGCCAGCAATAACAGGGGGCATGGCACTGAAGCTTTCTTT.